This T cell receptor beta chain came from a study of cytomegalovirus exposure and HLA in healthy donors. General study points: The authors later found HLA-associated TCR beta chains more clonally expanded than equally common others.

As for this clone: Its antigen is unknown.

The primer mix had 60 Vbeta and 13 Jbeta primers. The data were produced by immunoSEQ multiplex PCR, yet TCRdb's version contains in-frame clones alone and is incomplete. The sample lists 150,000 to 200,000 clones, around 79% occurring once. Germline CDR1 is LNHNV and CDR2 is YYDKDF (reference sequence). The CDR3 runs 14 residues. Trimming left V 0 bases short and J 5 bases short, with 10 bases between. V usage is TRBV15 and J usage is TRBJ2-5; weak D call: TRBD2 (7 bases). The TCR sequence derives from a woman in her 50s in good health and CMV-seronegative. Source material: PBMCs. CDR3 nucleotide sequence: TGTGCCACCAGCAGAGATCGGGGGGCGGAGACCCAGTACTTC. Encoded protein: CATSRDRGAETQYF.